The T cell receptor (beta chain) under discussion was sequenced for a study of blood T cell repertoires in COVID-19. Study background: COVID-19 samples from acute and convalescent phases originated in the United States, Italy and Spain. In each case, the material was cDNA or gDNA derived from T cells, B-cell-depleted T cells, or PBMCs.

Per germline, CDR1 ENHRY and CDR2 SYGVKD. This CDR3 spans 15 amino acids. V gave up 3 bases and J gave up 5 bases, with 16 bases separating them. Authors' processing steps: Quantification of nucleated cells was approximated via reference gene primer amplification. TCRdb keeps only in-frame clones here, not all; method: immunoSEQ multiplex PCR. From that table come the V and J calls and clone size; the DNA was used to work out D and trimming. The profile shows over 60,000 clones, 85% to 90% of them singletons. This TCR derives from a woman of 80 years or more with active COVID-19. The chain carries TRBV10-3 and TRBJ1-1, with no clear D. The sequencing input was peripheral blood. Written as DNA, the CDR3 is TGTGCCATCAGTGACCCCGGCGGGCGGGAAACTGAAGCTTTCTTT. This gives the protein CAISDPGGRETEAFF.